This T cell receptor (beta chain) was observed in a study of vaccination and CD4 T cells after COVID-19. Whole-study context: The authors exposed cells to overlapping spike peptides derived from SARS-CoV-2, HCoV-NL63, HCoV-OC43 and HCoV-229E.

This clonotype was found once. Its cognate antigen is unknown. Sequencing of the DNA from cultured CD4+ T cells was carried out with the Oncomine TCR Beta short-read assay. Genomic DNA was drawn out of CD4+ T cells grown in culture. Using its own MiXCR run on the PCR reads, TCRdb lists one record per CDR3 protein. The sample has thousands of distinct CDR3 sequences; about 66% are singletons. The treatment denotes: roughly ten-day PBMC culture with coronavirus spike peptide pools or control peptides (ViraFEST assay). The CDR3 runs 15 residues. Germline assignment: CDR1 MNHNS and CDR2 SASEGT. V lost 6 bases, J lost 7 bases, and 19 bases lay in between.

The V call is TRBV6-1, the J call TRBJ1-5; the D gene is possibly TRBD1 (6 bases). This clonotype was obtained from a human donor who had recovered from COVID-19. Sequencing was performed on CD4+ T cells from blood, cultured in vitro. In DNA form, the CDR3 reads TGTGCCAGCAGGGGGGCAGGGGCTGGACGACAGCCCCAGCATTTT. Translation: CASRGAGAGRQPQHF.